These T cell receptor beta chains were read from a single sample in a study of cytomegalovirus exposure and HLA in healthy donors. Libraries were prepared by immunoSEQ multiplex PCR; TCRdb keeps only in-frame clonotypes and omits some of them. This sample has some 130,000 clones; 70% to 85% occur once, and the top ten carry roughly 27%. The sequencing input was PBMCs. These receptors were taken from a man between 25 and 39 years old in good health and CMV-seropositive. Both conserved end residues are trimmed from each CDR3. D genes are given only for firm matches.

D,V,J,CDR3
TRBD1,TRBV9,TRBJ1-1,ASSVGQGAF
NA,TRBV9,TRBJ1-1,ASSVEGGGSTEAF
TRBD2,TRBV13,TRBJ2-3,ASSSIVSGGPSTDTQY
NA,TRBV5-4,TRBJ2-7,ASSWQGLPGYEQY
NA,TRBV7-8,TRBJ1-1,ASSIRQVNTEAF
NA,TRBV7-9,TRBJ1-2,ASSPTGPWVYGYT
NA,TRBV5-1,TRBJ2-2,ASSFQSSNTGELF
NA,TRBV19,TRBJ1-1,ASTINNLRRNTEAF
TRBD1,TRBV7-9,TRBJ1-3,ASSVGQAGNTIY
TRBD1,TRBV5-4,TRBJ2-7,ASSLTGVGPEQY